This TCR beta chain was retrieved from a study of cytomegalovirus exposure and HLA in healthy donors. Amplification used 60 Vbeta primers and 13 Jbeta primers. Using immunoSEQ multiplex PCR, the repertoire was profiled, and TCRdb retains in-frame clones only, with some absent. The table records some 180,000 clones, about 85% of them present only once. V lost 3 bases, J lost 16 bases, and 21 bases stayed unmatched. Germline V gene data show CDR1 as SGHTS and CDR2 as YDEGEE. The CDR3 is made up of 16 amino acids. The chain employs TRBV5-8 and TRBJ2-1; 8 positions agree with TRBD2. The source material was PBMCs. This receptor was taken from a girl between 10 and 17 years old in good health and CMV-seropositive. The CDR3 loop is CASSSHLISGTLFGFF. CDR3 DNA sequence: TGTGCCAGCAGCTCTCATCTGATTAGCGGGACCCTTTTTGGCTTCTTC.